A selection of T cell receptor beta chains follows, all from one sample in a study of T cell repertoires in cytomegalovirus infection. TCRdb redid the calling of the reads with MiXCR, one entry per CDR3 protein. In the table there are 100,000 to 150,000 distinct CDR3 sequences, approximately 9.2% of which are singletons. Source material: PBMCs. These receptors came from a human donor in good health (CMV status not recorded). Some clones in this sample may be carry-over from other donors' samples. The CDR3 runs from the conserved cysteine through the conserved F or W. D genes are given only for firm matches. The size entry is marked missing in some rows and otherwise reads once, few, many or a size class.

J gene | clone size | D gene | V gene | CDR3 protein | CDR3 DNA
TRBJ1-1 | many | - | TRBV20-1 | CSARLRGENTEAFF | TGCAGTGCTAGACTTAGGGGCGAGAACACTGAAGCTTTCTTT
TRBJ1-5 | many | - | TRBV24-1 | CATSDDSNQPQHF | TGTGCCACCAGTGACGATAGCAATCAGCCCCAGCATTTT
TRBJ2-2 | - | - | TRBV28 | CASSRDVANTGELFF | TGTGCCAGCAGCAGGGACGTAGCGAACACCGGGGAGCTGTTTTTT
TRBJ1-5 | many | TRBD1 | TRBV28 | CASRIGGTGGADQPQHF | TGTGCCAGCAGGATTGGGGGAACAGGGGGCGCGGATCAGCCCCAGCATTTT
TRBJ2-3 | - | - | TRBV19 | CASRNGYTDTQYF | TGTGCCAGTAGGAATGGATACACAGATACGCAGTATTTT
TRBJ1-5 | few | - | TRBV27 | CASSLSRGEPQHF | TGTGCCAGCAGTTTATCACGGGGGGAGCCCCAGCATTTT
TRBJ2-5 | many | TRBD2 | TRBV20-1 | CSAWKTSGGAETQYF | TGCAGTGCCTGGAAGACTAGCGGGGGGGCAGAGACCCAGTACTTC
TRBJ2-7 | many | - | TRBV7-2 | CASSASVYEQYF | TGTGCCAGCAGCGCATCTGTCTACGAGCAGTACTTC
TRBJ1-5 | many | - | TRBV19 | CASSPGQFHQPQHF | TGTGCCAGTAGTCCCGGACAGTTCCATCAGCCCCAGCATTTT
TRBJ2-6 | many | - | TRBV20-1 | CSAGEGGNSGANVLTF | TGCAGTGCCGGGGAAGGGGGTAACTCTGGGGCCAACGTCCTGACTTTC